This T cell receptor (beta chain) was found in a study of T-cell reconstitution after alpha-beta-depleted transplantation in children. Preparation of the TCRbeta library was carried out with unique molecular identifiers. TCRdb ran MiXCR on the PCR reads and lists one entry per CDR3 protein. This table has roughly 350,000 distinct CDR3 sequences, about 17% appearing once. General study findings and limits: Reportedly, only several hundred clones from non-depleted graft cells drove alpha-beta T-cell counts at about two months. Elevated TCRbeta diversity at day 60 was traced, in some patients, to surviving recipient T cells and thymic progenitors. Hyperexpanded clones declined; after one year, newly produced T cells mostly supplied diversity.

Turning to this clonotype: What it binds is unknown.

V gave up 0 bases and J gave up 8 bases; unmatched junction bases: 15. This CDR3 spans 19 amino acids. Germline values: CDR1 SGHNT, CDR2 YYREEE (reference sequence). This specimen was PBMCs, mostly from graft donor cells, taken 360 days after TCRalphabeta/CD19-depleted stem cell transplant. The receptor was derived from a male patient under 10 years old who had a stem cell transplant for acute lymphoblastic leukemia, so the T cells may come from the graft donor. The chain recombines TRBV5-4 with TRBJ2-6, with 9 bases that match TRBD1. CDR3 DNA sequence: TGTGCCAGCAGCTTGGGCCGGGACAGGGTCCCAAGATTGCCCAACGTCCTGACTTTC. This codes for CASSLGRDRVPRLPNVLTF.